This T cell receptor beta chain was captured by sequencing in a study of neurological immune-mediated disorders. The making of cDNA relied on 5'RACE with 10-nucleotide random UMIs. Via MiXCR, TCRdb re-called the 5' RACE reads, giving one row per CDR3 protein. The table has tens of thousands of distinct CDR3 sequences, around 2.6% seen once. The CDR3 has 15 residues. Per the germline V gene, CDR1 is LGHDT and CDR2 is YNNKEL (reference sequence). The V and J ends lost 1 base and 4 bases respectively, with 11 bases between them. In this sample, this clonotype turned up many times. The sequencing sample was made of PBMCs. This chain joins TRBV3-1 and TRBJ2-1; D is unclear. This sequence was found in a young woman with multiple sclerosis. The CDR3 sequence: CASSQVYGRYNEQFF. CDR3 coding DNA: TGTGCCAGCAGCCAAGTCTACGGCCGTTACAATGAGCAGTTCTTC.